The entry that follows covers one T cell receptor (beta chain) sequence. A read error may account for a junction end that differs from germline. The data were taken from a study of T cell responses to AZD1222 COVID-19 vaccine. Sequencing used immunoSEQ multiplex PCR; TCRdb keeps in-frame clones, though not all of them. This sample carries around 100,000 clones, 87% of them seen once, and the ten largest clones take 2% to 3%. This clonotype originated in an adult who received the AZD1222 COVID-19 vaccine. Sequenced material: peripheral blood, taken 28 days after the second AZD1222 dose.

The CDR3 sequence: CPGGTYEQYF. CDR3 DNA: TGCCCGGGGGGTACCTACGAGCAGTACTTC. The chain couples TRBV19 to TRBJ2-7; 7 bases are shared with TRBD2. The length of the CDR3 is 10 residues. Germline V gene data show CDR1 as LNHDA and CDR2 as SQIVND (reference sequence).